The T cell receptor beta chain under discussion was sequenced for a study of T-cell memory formation after mild COVID-19. The study's findings and limits: Memory sampled before infection contained some responding clones, suggesting cross-reactive memory joined. Mostly located in CM and EM were contracting CD4+ clones, with contracting CD8+ clones located in EMRA.

V gave up 5 bases and J gave up 0 bases; unmatched junction bases: 2. The germline gives CDR1 DFQATT, CDR2 SNEGSKA (reference sequence). The CDR3 runs to 14 residues. From the 5' RACE reads, TCRdb called clonotypes with MiXCR, one entry per CDR3 protein. The sample holds 65,000 to 90,000 distinct CDR3 sequences, approximately 15% seen once. The sample holds a few counts of this clonotype. Its antigen is undetermined. The sequence derives from an adult woman who had mild COVID-19 (a few samples of this study predate the infection). Cell type and time point are not known. Sequencing was done on a sample of PBMCs or a T cell subset sorted from them (not recorded which). This chain joins TRBV20-1 and TRBJ2-1, with 9 bases aligning to TRBD2. The CDR3 DNA follows: TGCAGTGCTGATAGCGGGAGCTCCTACAATGAGCAGTTCTTC. It codes for CSADSGSSYNEQFF.